The 27 T cell receptor beta chains reported below all come from one sample, sequenced in a study of blood T cell repertoires in COVID-19. The assay was immunoSEQ multiplex PCR, and TCRdb's table has in-frame clones only and misses some. The data contain 130,000 to 150,000 clones, 70% to 90% of them singletons. Sequenced: peripheral blood. These receptor sequences come from a human donor with acute or convalescent COVID-19. The donor label of this sample is uncertain.

As concerns this clone: This same CDR3 is encoded by further DNA sequences in the sample. V and J are TRBV9 and TRBJ1-6; D unresolved. V was cut by 4 bases and J by 7 bases, with 9 bases left in between. This CDR3 has 13 amino acids. CDR1 SGDLS and CDR2 YYNGEE come from the germline V gene. CDR3 in amino acids: CASSPGTNSPLHF. Written as DNA, the CDR3 is TGTGCCAGCAGCCCAGGAACCAATTCACCCCTCCACTTT.

J is TRBJ1-1 and V is TRBV7-3; a possible D gene is TRBD1 (6 bases). V was pared by 5 bases and J by 3 bases, with 13 bases between. Germline CDR1 SGHTA, CDR2 FQGTGA. This CDR3 is 14 amino acids long. The CDR3 DNA is TGTGCCAGCAGCCAACAGGGTGGGGACACTGAAGCTTTCTTT. Translating gives CASSQQGGDTEAFF.

The chain combines TRBV18 with TRBJ2-2; 14 bases align to TRBD2. Germline-derived CDR1 and CDR2 are KGHSH and LQKENI. The CDR3 runs to 16 residues. The J segment lost 4 bases and the V segment lost 5 bases, leaving 3 bases of the junction unmatched. The CDR3 DNA is TGTGCCAGCTCATCGGGACTAGCGGGAGTCACCGGGGAGCTGTTTTTT. It is translated as CASSSGLAGVTGELFF.

The chain recombines TRBV6-5 with TRBJ1-1, with TRBD1 matching 8 bases. The ends lost 6 bases at V and 8 bases at J; junction bases unmatched: 5. The germline V gene encodes CDR1 MNHEY and CDR2 SVGAGI. There are 12 residues in the CDR3. CDR3 sequence reads: CASSRTGFEAFF. DNA for the CDR3: TGTGCCAGCAGCCGGACAGGGTTCGAAGCTTTCTTT.

The chain joins TRBV27 to TRBJ2-3; D perhaps matches TRBD1 (5 bases). The V gene's germline CDR1 is MNHEY and CDR2 SMNVEV (reference sequence). This CDR3 is 15 amino acids long. Trimming shortened V by 5 bases and J by 2 bases, and 14 bases separated the two germline ends. CDR3 coding DNA: TGTGCCAGCAGTACGCGACAGTTACCCACAGATACGCAGTATTTT. Its translation: CASSTRQLPTDTQYF.

V gene TRBV6-5 combines with J gene TRBJ1-6; 10 bases agree with TRBD1. The CDR3 is 14 residues long. Germline V gene data show CDR1 as MNHEY and CDR2 as SVGAGI. V shed 6 bases and J 7 bases; nucleotides not matched to a gene: 3. CDR3 residues: CASRRGQGNSPLHF. Here the CDR3 DNA reads TGTGCCAGCAGACGGGGACAGGGGAATTCACCCCTCCACTTT.

This chain uses TRBV28 with TRBJ2-4; D may be TRBD2 (7 bases). CDR1 MDHEN and CDR2 SYDVKM come from the germline V gene. CDR3 length equals 14 residues. V shed 7 bases and J shed 8 bases, with 18 bases lying between them. The CDR3 reads CASNTPREGDIQYF. DNA of the CDR3: TGTGCCAGCAACACCCCCAGGGAGGGGGACATTCAGTACTTC. The full variable domain, completed using reference TRBV28 and TRBJ2-4, is DVKVTQSSRYLVKRTGEKVFLECVQDMDHENMFWYRQDPGLGLRLIYFSYDVKMKEKGDIPEGYSVSREKKERFSLILESASTNQTSMYLCASNTPREGDIQYFGAGTRLSVL.

The J gene is TRBJ1-1, the V gene TRBV29-1; no reliable D call. This CDR3 contains 11 residues. Germline V gene data show CDR1 as SQVTM and CDR2 as ANQGSEA. V lost 5 bases and J 7 bases, leaving 11 bases between the germline ends. The CDR3 is CSVFGGNEAFF. The DNA for the CDR3 is TGCAGCGTTTTTGGAGGTAATGAAGCTTTCTTT.

This chain links TRBV6-2 or TRBV6-3 with TRBJ2-2; possible D gene TRBD1, 5 bases. CDR1 MNHEY and CDR2 SVGEGT come from the germline V gene. V was pared by 2 bases and J by 4 bases, with 8 bases between. This CDR3 comprises 14 residues. CDR3 protein: CASSYIQVTGELFF. In DNA form, the CDR3 reads TGTGCCAGCAGTTACATACAGGTCACCGGGGAGCTGTTTTTT.

The CDR3 bases are TGTGCCAGCACCACGGAGGGGAGGCAAGAGACCCAGTACTTC. Its translation: CASTTEGRQETQYF. The chain is built from TRBV6-6 and TRBJ2-5; D is perhaps TRBD2 (6 bases). CDR1 and CDR2 (germline): MNHNY, SVGAGI (reference sequence). Trimming left V 7 bases short and J 2 bases short, with 14 bases between. The CDR3 totals 14 residues.

V gene TRBV5-6 combines with J gene TRBJ1-5, with TRBD1 identical over 7 bases. The CDR3 has 13 residues. J gave up 12 bases and V 1 base, and 7 bases lay outside the gene matches. CDR1 SGHDT and CDR2 YYEEEE come from the germline V gene. CDR3 in DNA: TGTGCCAGCAGCTTGTTGGGGGACAGTGGCCAGCATTTT. It translates to CASSLLGDSGQHF.

V usage is TRBV2 and J usage is TRBJ1-2; tentative D call: TRBD1 (6 bases). Trimming removed 3 bases from V and 7 bases from J, with 33 bases in between. The CDR3 totals 20 residues. Per the germline V gene, CDR1 is SNHLY and CDR2 is FYNNEI. The CDR3 sequence is CASSDPTGPTGGVYERGYTF. The CDR3 nucleotides read TGTGCCAGCAGTGACCCAACCGGACCGACAGGTGGGGTGTACGAGCGTGGCTACACCTTC.

The chain carries TRBV28 and TRBJ1-5, with a possible D match to TRBD1 (5 bases). V lost 6 bases to trimming and J lost 0 bases, with 18 bases between them. This CDR3 region has 17 residues. Germline values: CDR1 MDHEN, CDR2 SYDVKM. The CDR3 here is CASSIARGLVSNQPQHF. CDR3 DNA sequence: TGTGCCAGCAGCATCGCAAGGGGACTTGTTAGCAATCAGCCCCAGCATTTT.

The chain recombines TRBV28 with TRBJ2-3; 12 nucleotides match TRBD2. CDR3 size: 17 residues. V lost 7 bases and J lost 5; bases outside the gene matches: 13. Germline loops: CDR1 MDHEN, CDR2 SYDVKM. The CDR3, as DNA: TGTGCCAGCACCCCGTCCCCTAGCGGGGGGGCCGTAGATACGCAGTATTTT. Translation: CASTPSPSGGAVDTQYF. Based on the CDR3 plus reference TRBV28 and TRBJ2-3, the full variable domain is DVKVTQSSRYLVKRTGEKVFLECVQDMDHENMFWYRQDPGLGLRLIYFSYDVKMKEKGDIPEGYSVSREKKERFSLILESASTNQTSMYLCASTPSPSGGAVDTQYFGPGTRLTVL.

This clone was recorded many times. V gene TRBV24-1 combines with J gene TRBJ2-3; D is unclear. Trimming took off 5 bases at V and 0 bases at J, with 8 bases between the two ends. In germline, CDR1 is KGHDR, CDR2 SFDVKD. The CDR3 spans 14 residues. The CDR3 bases are TGTGCCACCAGTGGCTGGCAGAGCACAGATACGCAGTATTTT. Amino acid sequence: CATSGWQSTDTQYF.

The chain carries TRBV28 and TRBJ1-5, with 8 bases lining up with TRBD1. Germline CDR1 is MDHEN and CDR2 is SYDVKM. The CDR3 runs to 15 residues. V shed 4 bases and J 5 bases; nucleotides not matched to a gene: 7. In DNA form, the CDR3 reads TGTGCCAGCAGTTCCCCAGACAGGGGAGATCAGCCCCAGCATTTT. Translated, it gives CASSSPDRGDQPQHF.

A word on this clone: One end of the junction varies from germline; a read error may be responsible. This chain joins TRBV7-9 and TRBJ1-1; no firm D call. The CDR3 is made up of 11 amino acids. Germline CDR1 SEHNR, CDR2 FQNEAQ (reference sequence). CDR3 amino acids: CASSLARRAFF. CDR3 bases: TGTGCCAGCAGCCTAGCCAGGAGGGCTTTCTTT.

This clone has just a few counts. The chain recombines TRBV4-3 with TRBJ1-3; D is ambiguous. Germline V lookup: CDR1 LGHNA, CDR2 YSLEER. The CDR3 runs to 16 residues. V lost 4 bases to trimming and J lost 4 bases, with 17 bases between them. CDR3 protein: CASSPTLLDLGNTIYF. Written as DNA, the CDR3 is TGCGCCAGCAGCCCGACTCTCTTGGATCTAGGAAACACCATATATTTT.

The V gene is TRBV19, the J gene TRBJ2-1; possible D gene TRBD1, 7 bases. With 1 base removed from V and 1 base from J, the gap between germline ends came to 14 bases. The CDR3 runs 17 residues. Germline V gives CDR1 LNHDA, CDR2 SQIVND (reference sequence). The CDR3: CASSIGPGGSSYNEQFF. CDR3 nucleotides: TGTGCCAGTAGTATAGGGCCAGGGGGGTCATCCTACAATGAGCAGTTCTTC.

V and J are TRBV7-9 and TRBJ1-1, with 7 nucleotides matching TRBD1. With V trimmed by 5 bases and J by 7 bases, 4 bases remained unmatched. In germline, CDR1 is SEHNR, CDR2 FQNEAQ (reference sequence). The CDR3 sequence is 12 residues long. The DNA of the CDR3 is TGTGCCAGCAGCCCCTGGACAGGTGAAGCTTTCTTT. As protein: CASSPWTGEAFF.

This clone appeared once. The genes are TRBV7-2 and TRBJ1-2; maybe TRBD1 (6 bases). Per germline, CDR1 SGHTA and CDR2 FQGNSA. V was shortened by 5 bases and J by 5 bases, with 15 bases between the two germline ends. The CDR3 runs 14 residues. The DNA for the CDR3 is TGTGCCAGCAGCACGGGCGACAGGTCTTATGGCTACACCTTC. Translated, it gives CASSTGDRSYGYTF.

V and J are TRBV10-1 and TRBJ2-7; TRBD2 agrees at 10 bases. This CDR3 spans 15 amino acids. V lost 2 bases, J lost 2 bases, and 3 bases stayed unmatched. CDR1 and CDR2 from the germline V gene are WNHNN and SYGVQD (reference sequence). CDR3 protein: CASSEKREGPYEQYV. CDR3 in DNA: TGCGCCAGCAGTGAGAAGCGGGAGGGACCCTACGAGCAGTACGTC.

J is TRBJ1-2 and V is TRBV18; 10 bases match TRBD1. With 4 bases clipped from V and 6 bases from J, the junction kept 2 bases outside the gene matches. Per germline, CDR1 KGHSH and CDR2 LQKENI. There are 13 residues in the CDR3. CDR3 protein: CASSLGTGDGYTF. The CDR3 DNA sequence: TGTGCCAGCTCACTAGGGACAGGGGATGGCTACACCTTC.

The rearrangement joins TRBV3-1 (or the pseudogene TRBV3-2) to TRBJ2-5, with TRBD2 matching 12 bases. This CDR3 spans 15 amino acids. CDR1 is LGHDT, CDR2 YNNKEL, per germline (reference sequence). The junction had 3 bases not matched to a gene; V was cut back by 4 bases and J by 3 bases. The CDR3 region has the DNA TGTGCCAGCAGCCCCTGGACTAGCGGGGAAGAGACCCAGTACTTC. This codes for CASSPWTSGEETQYF.

The chain links TRBV27 to TRBJ2-7, with TRBD1 matching 9 bases. This CDR3 has 14 residues. The J segment lost 6 bases and the V segment lost 6 bases, leaving 9 bases of the junction unmatched. The germline gives CDR1 MNHEY, CDR2 SMNVEV (reference sequence). CDR3 bases: TGTGCCAGCAGAAGGGACAGGGATTACTCCGAGCAGTACTTC. Translating gives CASRRDRDYSEQYF.

The chain uses TRBV11-3 and TRBJ2-7; D possibly corresponds to TRBD2 (5 bases). The V gene lost 2 bases and the J gene lost 4 bases, with 9 bases spanning the gap. This CDR3 has 13 amino acids. Germline values: CDR1 SGHNT, CDR2 YENEEA. CDR3 coding DNA: TGTGCCAGCAGCTTACAGGAGGAATACGAGCAGTACTTC. This encodes CASSLQEEYEQYF.

The chain uses TRBV7-2 and TRBJ1-1; a weak D match, TRBD1 (5 bases). V lost 5 bases to trimming and J lost 3 bases, with 19 bases between them. Germline V lookup: CDR1 SGHTA, CDR2 FQGNSA. The CDR3 consists of 16 residues. DNA of the CDR3: TGTGCCAGCAGCCCCCGGATGGGGGAGGTCTACACTGAAGCTTTCTTT. Its translation is CASSPRMGEVYTEAFF.